Below, 28 T cell receptor beta chains from the same sample are listed, as sequenced in a study of T cells in Graves' hyperthyroidism and ophthalmopathy. There were TCR beta CDR3 regions amplified from RNA transcripts. First-round RT-PCR of the TCR CDR3 relied on the HTBI primer set. TCRdb processed the multiplex PCR reads anew with MiXCR; each CDR3 protein has one entry. Here the sample spans hundreds of thousands of distinct CDR3 sequences, 20% to 25% being singletons. The source material was blood. The source is a man aged 40-49 years with Graves' hyperthyroidism that later progressed to Graves' ophthalmopathy.

The V and J genes are TRBV12-3 or TRBV12-4 and TRBJ2-6, with a weak D call TRBD2 (6 bases). The length of the CDR3 is 15 residues. V shed 3 bases and J shed 3 bases, with 9 bases lying between them. CDR3 residues: CASSLAGFGANVLTF. CDR3 nucleotide sequence: TGTGCCAGCAGTTTGGCGGGGTTTGGGGCCAACGTCCTGACTTTC.

The genes are TRBV6-2 or TRBV6-3 and TRBJ2-5, with 8 bases that match TRBD1. V lost 7 bases to trimming and J lost 3 bases; unmatched junction nucleotides: 13. Germline loops: CDR1 MNHEY, CDR2 SVGEGT. This CDR3 has 16 residues. This chain's CDR3 is CASNLRQGWLEETQYF. CDR3 sequence (DNA): TGTGCCAGCAATCTCAGACAGGGGTGGTTAGAAGAGACCCAGTACTTC.

V and J are TRBV28 and TRBJ1-2; 7 bases are a match to TRBD1. V lost 5 bases, J lost 4 bases, and 10 bases stayed unmatched. The CDR3 is 15 amino acids. Per germline, CDR1 MDHEN and CDR2 SYDVKM. CDR3 in amino acids: CASSAPGTDSYGYTF. The CDR3 nucleotides read TGTGCCAGCAGTGCACCCGGGACAGATAGCTATGGCTACACCTTC.

Only one count was recorded for this clonotype. The J gene is TRBJ2-5, the V gene TRBV11-2; a possible D gene is TRBD1 (6 bases). The CDR3 consists of 13 residues. Trimming cost V 3 bases and J 7 bases, with 12 bases left between them. Germline loops: CDR1 SGHAT, CDR2 FQNNGV. This CDR3 reads CASSLQGKGTQYF. The CDR3 DNA is TGTGCCAGCAGCTTGCAGGGGAAAGGGACCCAGTACTTC.

This chain links TRBV7-3 with TRBJ2-2; D may be TRBD2 (7 bases). This CDR3 comprises 16 residues. The germline CDR1 and CDR2 sequences are SGHTA and FQGTGA. CDR3 nucleotide sequence: TGTGCAAGAAGCCTAAGGGGGGGGGCGAACACCGGGGAGCTGTTTTTT. It yields the protein CARSLRGGANTGELFF.

The rearrangement uses TRBV20-1 and TRBJ2-5; D perhaps matches TRBD2 (6 bases). The germline CDR1 and CDR2 sequences are DFQATT and SNEGSKA (reference sequence). Trimming cost V 3 bases and J 5 bases, with 22 bases left between them. The CDR3 sequence is 16 residues long. The CDR3 protein is CSAREGSVIGRETQYF. DNA of the CDR3: TGCAGTGCTAGGGAGGGTAGCGTGATTGGGCGGGAGACCCAGTACTTC.

This clonotype was detected ten times or more. V usage is TRBV12-5 and J usage is TRBJ2-2; the D is unclear. V was clipped by 2 bases and J by 0 bases, with 13 bases between them. Germline values: CDR1 LGHNT, CDR2 FRNRAP. This CDR3 spans 17 amino acids. In nucleotides, the CDR3 is TGTGCTAGTGGTTTGAATGAGGTAGCCGCGAACACCGGGGAGCTGTTTTTT. It yields the protein CASGLNEVAANTGELFF.

This clonotype was seen at least ten times. The V gene is TRBV12-3 or TRBV12-4, the J gene TRBJ1-2; 7 bases line up with TRBD1. The CDR3 contains 13 residues. V shed 6 bases, J shed 5 bases, and the junction held 6 bases outside the gene matches. The CDR3 bases are TGTGCCAGCAGCGGGACAGAGAGATATGGCTACACCTTC. This encodes CASSGTERYGYTF.

This clonotype was seen at least ten times. V and J are TRBV6-5 and TRBJ1-1, with D tentatively TRBD1 (5 bases). The CDR3 sequence is 15 residues long. CDR1 MNHEY and CDR2 SVGAGI come from the germline V gene. The ends were cut back, 1 base at V and 0 bases at J, with 9 bases in the middle. The CDR3 sequence: CASSYWGGMNTEAFF. CDR3 bases: TGTGCCAGCAGTTACTGGGGGGGGATGAACACTGAAGCTTTCTTT.

This clonotype was counted ten times or more. The chain joins TRBV3-1 to TRBJ2-2; the D gene is possibly TRBD1 (5 bases). Trimming shortened V by 1 base and J by 3 bases, and 6 bases separated the two germline ends. In germline, CDR1 is LGHDT, CDR2 YNNKEL (reference sequence). The CDR3 covers 14 residues. CDR3 DNA sequence: TGTGCCAGCAGCCAAGGACAGCACACCGGGGAGCTGTTTTTT. Amino acid sequence: CASSQGQHTGELFF.

Ten or more counts support this clonotype. The genes are TRBV5-1 and TRBJ2-7, with 8 bases lining up with TRBD2. Germline V CDR1 and CDR2: SGHRS, YFSETQ. This CDR3 spans 14 amino acids. V dropped 4 bases and J dropped 7; count of bases not matched to a gene: 10. For the CDR3, the DNA is TGCGCCAGCAGCACGGGACACCGGGGGGGAGAGCAGTACTTC. Translating it yields CASSTGHRGGEQYF.

This clonotype occurred many times. This chain joins TRBV6-1 and TRBJ2-7; tentatively, D is TRBD1 or TRBD2 (5 bases each). V gave up 6 bases and J gave up 6 bases, with 21 bases separating them. Germline assignment: CDR1 MNHNS and CDR2 SASEGT. The CDR3 runs to 15 residues. The CDR3 is CASSNGPGRVIEQYF. For the CDR3, the DNA is TGTGCCAGCAGCAACGGCCCGGGACGGGTTATCGAGCAGTACTTC.

This clonotype was observed many times. This rearrangement joins TRBV3-1 to TRBJ1-1; D is ambiguous. The CDR3 runs 13 residues. Germline V gives CDR1 LGHDT, CDR2 YNNKEL (reference sequence). The V and J ends lost 1 base and 2 bases respectively, with 5 bases between them. The CDR3, as DNA: TGTGCCAGCAGCCAAGCAATAAACACTGAAGCTTTCTTT. This gives the protein CASSQAINTEAFF.

In this sample, this clonotype turned up once. V gene TRBV4-2 combines with J gene TRBJ2-5; 8 nucleotides line up with TRBD2. The ends lost 2 bases at V and 4 bases at J; junction bases unmatched: 9. CDR3 length: 16 amino acids. Per the germline V gene, CDR1 is LGHNA and CDR2 is YNFKEQ. The CDR3 sequence: CASSQSERGGRETQYF. The CDR3, as DNA: TGTGCCAGCAGCCAAAGCGAACGGGGGGGCAGAGAGACCCAGTACTTC.

The sample holds many counts of this clonotype. The chain links TRBV5-6 to TRBJ2-7, with D possibly called TRBD1 or TRBD2 (5 bases each). The CDR3 has 15 amino acids. Trimming stripped 0 bases from V and 4 bases from J, with 14 bases between. Per germline, CDR1 SGHDT and CDR2 YYEEEE. This chain's CDR3 is CASSLVDRLLYEQYF. The CDR3 DNA sequence: TGTGCCAGCAGCTTGGTAGACAGACTATTATACGAGCAGTACTTC. Full variable domain (remainder filled in from reference TRBV5-6 and TRBJ2-7): DAGVTQSPTHLIKTRGQQVTLRCSPKSGHDTVSWYQQALGQGPQFIFQYYEEEERQRGNFPDRFSGHQFPNYSSELNVNALLLGDSALYLCASSLVDRLLYEQYFGPGTRLTVT.

The table lists this clonotype with many counts. This rearrangement joins TRBV15 to TRBJ2-7; 9 nucleotides align to TRBD2. CDR1 is LNHNV and CDR2 is YYDKDF in the germline V gene (reference sequence). The CDR3 sequence is 17 residues long. Trimming took 1 base from V and 2 from J; bases not matched to a gene: 9. The CDR3 protein is CATSRGSASGTTYEQYF. CDR3 DNA sequence: TGTGCCACCAGCAGAGGAAGTGCTAGCGGGACAACCTACGAGCAGTACTTC.

This clonotype showed up many times. The chain employs TRBV5-1 and TRBJ2-5; possibly TRBD1 for D (5 bases). V was clipped by 3 bases and J by 2 bases, with 14 bases between them. CDR3 length: 15 residues. Germline CDR1 and CDR2: SGHRS and YFSETQ. CDR3 protein: CASSSIPKGQETQYF. CDR3 bases: TGCGCCAGCAGCTCAATACCTAAGGGGCAAGAGACCCAGTACTTC.

This clonotype came up many times. The chain combines TRBV4-1 with TRBJ1-2; TRBD1 aligns across 10 bases. V lost 3 bases, J lost 7 bases, and 8 bases stayed unmatched. This CDR3 comprises 15 residues. Germline values: CDR1 MGHRA, CDR2 YSYEKL. CDR3 sequence (DNA): TGCGCCAGCAGCCACGCCAAAGGGGACAGGGGTGGCTACACCTTC. This gives the protein CASSHAKGDRGGYTF.

The chain has TRBV29-1 and TRBJ2-7, with 11 bases fitting TRBD2. Per the germline V gene, CDR1 is SQVTM and CDR2 is ANQGSEA. V dropped 3 bases and J dropped 4; count of bases not matched to a gene: 5. The CDR3 has 14 residues. CDR3 in DNA: TGCAGCGTTGAGGGGGGGACTAGCGGATACGAGCAGTACTTC. Its translation: CSVEGGTSGYEQYF.

The table lists this clonotype with many counts. This chain connects TRBV29-1 to TRBJ2-5; unclear D gene. Trimming stripped 1 base from V and 1 base from J, with 1 base between. The CDR3 sequence is 11 residues long. Germline loops: CDR1 SQVTM, CDR2 ANQGSEA. The CDR3 here is CSVEGQETQYF. The CDR3 nucleotides read TGCAGCGTTGAAGGCCAAGAGACCCAGTACTTC.

The chain has TRBV12-3 or TRBV12-4 and TRBJ2-7; TRBD1 matches 9 bases. The V and J ends lost 4 bases and 4 bases, in that order; junction bases with no gene match: 8. There are 15 residues in the CDR3. The CDR3 DNA reads TGTGCCAGCAGTTACAGGACAGGGGACGGGTACGAGCAGTACTTC. Its protein product is CASSYRTGDGYEQYF.

V is TRBV7-2 and J is TRBJ2-5, with 7 bases fitting TRBD1. Germline V gives CDR1 SGHTA, CDR2 FQGNSA. J lost 4 bases, V lost 3 bases, and 8 bases had no gene match. This CDR3 is built from 15 residues. CDR3 sequence (DNA): TGTGCCAGCAGCTTGGCAGGGGGATGGCGAGAGACCCAGTACTTC. The encoded protein is CASSLAGGWRETQYF.

This clonotype was picked up many times. This chain links TRBV18 with TRBJ2-5; TRBD1 is a possible D gene (5 bases). V was pared by 4 bases and J by 2 bases, with 8 bases between. The CDR3 has 13 amino acids. Germline loops: CDR1 KGHSH, CDR2 LQKENI. The CDR3 DNA reads TGTGCCAGCTCACTCGACAGACAAGAGACCCAGTACTTC. Encoded protein: CASSLDRQETQYF.

This clonotype was counted many times. The V and J genes are TRBV3-1 and TRBJ1-2, with D hard to call. Trimming removed 0 bases from V and 3 bases from J, with 14 bases in between. This CDR3 has 16 residues. From germline, CDR1 is LGHDT and CDR2 YNNKEL (reference sequence). The CDR3 sequence: CASSQEIGIPDYGYTF. DNA of the CDR3: TGTGCCAGCAGCCAAGAGATCGGGATTCCCGACTATGGCTACACCTTC.

This clonotype was detected ten times or more. The chain joins TRBV29-1 to TRBJ1-5; a possible D gene is TRBD1 (5 bases). V lost 5 bases to trimming and J lost 2 bases, with 10 bases between them. CDR1 is SQVTM and CDR2 is ANQGSEA in the germline V gene. CDR3 length: 13 amino acids. The CDR3 nucleotides are TGCAGCGTTAGCCAGGGTGGCAATCAGCCCCAGCATTTT. It encodes CSVSQGGNQPQHF.

This rearrangement joins TRBV6-1 to TRBJ1-2, with TRBD1 matching over 7 bases. CDR3 length equals 15 residues. CDR1 is MNHNS and CDR2 is SASEGT in the germline V gene. Trimming cost V 4 bases and J 2 bases; bases outside gene matches: 7. The CDR3 DNA sequence: TGTGCCAGCAGTGGGGGAGACAGGGCCAACTATGGCTACACCTTC. Translation: CASSGGDRANYGYTF.

This clonotype came up many times. V gene TRBV6-5 combines with J gene TRBJ1-1; perhaps TRBD1 as D (5 bases). Trimming took 7 bases from V and 1 from J, leaving 13 bases between them. In germline, CDR1 is MNHEY, CDR2 SVGAGI. The CDR3 has 14 amino acids. The CDR3 DNA follows: TGTGCCAGCATTTGGGACGGAGCGAACACTGAAGCTTTCTTT. This sequence encodes CASIWDGANTEAFF.

This clonotype was seen repeatedly, ten times or more. One junction end does not reproduce the germline sequence, and a read error may be involved. The chain combines TRBV4-1 with TRBJ2-7, with 9 bases identical to TRBD1. There are 13 residues in the CDR3. Germline CDR1 and CDR2: MGHRA and YSYEKL. The CDR3 DNA is TGCGCCAGCGCGACAGGGGGGGCCTACGAGCGGTACTTC. Residues: CASATGGAYERYF.